This record concerns one TCR beta chain sequence. The antigen remains undetermined. The junction shows a germline mismatch at one end, possibly a read error. Healthy bone marrow donors supplied every sample. The data are from a study of cytomegalovirus exposure and HLA in healthy donors. Study-level information: Genotyping of about 400 donors showed that about 84% belonged to the Caucasian-associated ancestry cluster. Points from the study as a whole: Analysis was carried out at a later point, and it linked a missense DCLRE1C variant to TCR beta V- and J-gene trimming. Later analysis indicated greater clonal expansion among HLA-associated TCR beta chains than among equally common other chains.

Primers for the PCR totalled 60 Vbeta and 13 Jbeta. Here immunoSEQ multiplex PCR was the method, and the copy in TCRdb shows in-frame clones only, minus some. Here the sample spans 110,000 to 150,000 clones, roughly 80% being singletons. The sequence came from a female donor in good health and CMV-seronegative. Sequenced: PBMCs.

CDR3 sequence: CSVEGQLISYDYTF. CDR3 DNA: TGCAGCGTTGAAGGACAGTTGATCTCTTATGACTACACCTTC. J is TRBJ1-2 and V is TRBV29-1; TRBD1 might be the D (5 bases). Germline assignment: CDR1 SQVTM and CDR2 ANQGSEA. There are 14 residues in the CDR3.